This T cell receptor (beta chain) is drawn from a study of patients and donors after allogeneic stem cell transplantation. This CDR3 is built from 12 residues. Germline lookup yields CDR1 LNHNV and CDR2 YYDKDF (reference sequence). V was trimmed by 5 bases and J by 4 bases, leaving 8 bases between them. One entry per CDR3 protein results from TCRdb running MiXCR on the RT-PCR reads. The data show over 150,000 distinct CDR3 sequences, approximately 41% seen once. The clonotype was recovered from a human donor who was either an allogeneic HSCT recipient or a stem cell or donor lymphocyte infusion donor (not recorded which). It is not recorded whose cells these are; they may come from a transplant donor. Sequenced sample: blood, either unsorted or a sorted T cell fraction (not recorded which). This chain uses TRBV15 with TRBJ2-5; D gene uncertain. Here the CDR3 DNA reads TGTGCCACCAGCTTGGGTCTAGAGACCCAGTACTTC. Translating it yields CATSLGLETQYF.